The present TCR beta chain was sequenced within a study of blood T cell repertoires in COVID-19. Study context: Samples of COVID-19 (acute and convalescent) were obtained from the United States, Italy and Spain. The analysed material was cDNA or gDNA that came from T cells, B-cell-depleted T cells, or PBMCs.

In the original workflow: Scientists estimated how many nucleated cells there were by amplifying reference gene primers. Profiling relied on immunoSEQ multiplex PCR, and the TCRdb table lists in-frame clones only, not all of them. Clone size and the V and J calls come from that table; the DNA yielded D and trimming. The table lists 250,000 to 350,000 clones, roughly 89% of them singletons. V dropped 4 bases and J dropped 4 bases, with 15 bases sitting between them. This CDR3 is 16 amino acids long. Looked up from germline, CDR1 is SGHDT and CDR2 is YYEEEE. Clinical history as reported by participants underpinned cohort assignment.

The chain links TRBV5-6 to TRBJ1-6; weak D call: TRBD1 (6 bases). Sequencing was carried out using PBMCs or T cells enriched from blood (not recorded which). The sequence was obtained from a woman between 18 and 30 years old with acute COVID-19. CDR3 region: CASSPSDSAYNSPLHF. The CDR3 DNA reads TGTGCCAGCAGCCCATCGGACAGCGCATATAATTCACCCCTCCACTTT.